This T cell receptor beta chain was sequenced for a study of blood T cell repertoires in COVID-19 (dated by TCRdb to 2018 to 2021). Background for the entire study: The collaborator samples originated in the United States, Italy and Spain and spanned the acute and convalescent phases of COVID-19. The material from the prospective study consisted of cDNA or gDNA derived from T cells, B-cell-depleted T cells, or PBMCs. Deeply sampled blood TCRbeta repertoires from subjects exposed to, actively infected with, or recovered from COVID-19 were included in the dataset. The repertoires were made available in a free public database intended to serve as a resource for research on the immune response to SARS-CoV-2. The samples were drawn from the first 160 participants of the ongoing ImmuneRACE study and from roughly 1,300 subjects provided by 6 global collaborators. The sample metadata nearly always contained a de-identified subject ID, COVID-19 status, age in years and sex. HLA class I and class II types, where available, came from metadata supplied by the sample provider rather than from assay-based typing.

The immunoSEQ Assay, a bias-controlled multiplex PCR, was used to amplify TCRbeta CDR3 regions from genomic DNA. The authors' analysis ran thus. Nucleated cell counts per sample were estimated from amplification of reference gene primers within the assay. To quantify the absolute abundance of each unique TCRbeta CDR3 rearrangement, sequence reads were collapsed and filtered. For each sample, productive Simpson clonality was calculated as the square root of Simpson's diversity index across productive rearrangements. This immuneACCESS table, as held by TCRdb, lists in-frame sequences with V and J called but not all clones. Of the missing ones, under half trace to an unresolved V gene in checked studies; the others have no known cause. The D gene and trimming were derived from the DNA, and the V and J assignments and clone size from that table. The sample table contains hundreds of thousands of clones; only one count was recorded for 70% to 90% of them. The ten biggest clones cover about 2.1% of the sample.

A second Seattle source provided samples from volunteer blood donors who had recovered from COVID-19. Whole blood was collected in K2EDTA tubes by collaborating institutions according to the institutions' own protocols. For TCRbeta analysis, collaborator samples were shipped as frozen whole blood, as isolated PBMCs, or as DNA extracted from either sample type. Of note for this clone: Its recognized antigen is unknown. Nothing much larger sits one base from this clone, and base qualities are not available.

General study outcomes and caveats: How much clinical and demographic metadata was included differed by source and by participant, and the metadata was provided uncurated.

This receptor was identified in a woman aged 35 to 49 who had recovered from COVID-19. Material for sequencing was peripheral blood.

The CDR3 corresponds to CASGVQGYIQYF. The base sequence is TGTGCCAGCGGGGTACAGGGTTACATTCAGTACTTC. The chain links TRBV2 with TRBJ2-4; the D gene is perhaps TRBD1, from 6 matching bases. Via the germline V gene, CDR1 is SNHLY and CDR2 FYNNEI. The CDR3 has 12 amino acids, counting the end cysteine and phenylalanine. The entry retains the CDR3 DNA only, 36 bases that are in frame from base 1. V loses 8 bases, J loses 8 bases, and the germline ends lie 13 bases apart.